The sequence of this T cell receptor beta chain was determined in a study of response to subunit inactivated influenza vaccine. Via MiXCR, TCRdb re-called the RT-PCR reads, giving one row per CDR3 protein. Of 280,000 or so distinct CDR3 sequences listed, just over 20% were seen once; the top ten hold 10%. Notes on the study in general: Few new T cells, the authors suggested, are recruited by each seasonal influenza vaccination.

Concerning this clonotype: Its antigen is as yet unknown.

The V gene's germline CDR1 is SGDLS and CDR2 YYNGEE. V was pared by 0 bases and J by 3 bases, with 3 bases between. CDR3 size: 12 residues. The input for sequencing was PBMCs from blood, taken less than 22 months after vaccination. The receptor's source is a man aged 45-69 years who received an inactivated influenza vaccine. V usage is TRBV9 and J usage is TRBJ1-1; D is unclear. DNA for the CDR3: TGTGCCAGCAGCGTAGCGGACACTGAAGCTTTCTTT. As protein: CASSVADTEAFF. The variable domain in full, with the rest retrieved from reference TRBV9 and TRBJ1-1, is DSGVTQTPKHLITATGQRVTLRCSPRSGDLSVYWYQQSLDQGLQFLIQYYNGEERAKGNILERFSAQQFPDLHSELNLSSLELGDSALYFCASSVADTEAFFGQGTRLTVV.